This T cell receptor beta chain emerged from a study of OX40 agonist ivuxolimab in advanced cancers. Study summary: It was permissible to have had prior anti-PD-1, anti-PD-L1 or anti-CTLA-4 therapy, and 40% had some.

The table came from immunoSEQ multiplex PCR; TCRdb's copy has only in-frame clones and leaves some out. The data show 37,000 or so clones, roughly 84% seen once. Points from the study as a whole: CD4+ and CD8+ blood T cells expanded clonally by week 6 at 0.1 to 3.0 mg/kg.

Patients who had autoimmune disease history or got systemic immunosuppression were left out. This clone ranks as medium-sized (0.01 to 0.1%). The antigen is not known. Germline trimming cut 4 bases from V and 4 bases from J; bases unmatched to any gene: 6. Germline V gene data show CDR1 as SGDLS and CDR2 as YYNGEE. This CDR3 has 16 amino acids. This receptor was identified in an adult with an advanced solid tumor such as melanoma, head and neck, liver or kidney cancer. The source material was CD4+ or CD8+ T cells sorted from blood, sampled in a trial of the OX40 agonist ivuxolimab. This sequence joins TRBV9 and TRBJ2-5; TRBD2 matches at 14 bases. The CDR3 reads CASSLTSGGAVETQYF. The CDR3 DNA is TGTGCCAGCAGCCTGACTAGCGGGGGGGCAGTAGAGACCCAGTACTTC.